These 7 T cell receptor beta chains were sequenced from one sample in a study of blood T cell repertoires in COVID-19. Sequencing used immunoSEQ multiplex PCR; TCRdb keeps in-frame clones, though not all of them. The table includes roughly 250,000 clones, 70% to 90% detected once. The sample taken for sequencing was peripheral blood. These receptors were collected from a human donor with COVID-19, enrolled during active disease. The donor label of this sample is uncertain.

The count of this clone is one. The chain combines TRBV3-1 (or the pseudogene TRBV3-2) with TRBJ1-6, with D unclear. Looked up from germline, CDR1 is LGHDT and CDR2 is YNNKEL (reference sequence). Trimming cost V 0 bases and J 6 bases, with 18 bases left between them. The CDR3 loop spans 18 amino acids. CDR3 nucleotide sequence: TGTGCCAGCAGCCAAGATACCGGAGGATCCTTGAGTAATTCACCCCTCCACTTT. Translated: CASSQDTGGSLSNSPLHF.

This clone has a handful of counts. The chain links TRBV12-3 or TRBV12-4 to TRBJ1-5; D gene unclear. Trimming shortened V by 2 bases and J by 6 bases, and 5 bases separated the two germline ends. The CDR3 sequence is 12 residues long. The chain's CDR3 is CASSLWSQPQHF. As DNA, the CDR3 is TGTGCCAGCAGTTTATGGAGTCAGCCCCAGCATTTT.

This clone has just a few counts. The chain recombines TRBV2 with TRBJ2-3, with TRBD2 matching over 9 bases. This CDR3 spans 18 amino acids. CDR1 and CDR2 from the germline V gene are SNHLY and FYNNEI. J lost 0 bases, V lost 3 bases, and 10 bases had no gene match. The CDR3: CASSDGASGIRSTDTQYF. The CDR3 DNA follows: TGTGCCAGCAGTGACGGGGCTAGCGGGATTAGAAGCACAGATACGCAGTATTTT.

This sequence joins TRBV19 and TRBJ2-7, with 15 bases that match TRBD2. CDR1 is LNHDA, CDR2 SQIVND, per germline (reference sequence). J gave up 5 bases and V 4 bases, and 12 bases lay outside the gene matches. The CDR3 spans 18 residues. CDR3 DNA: TGTGCCAGTAGTAGCGGACTAGCGGGAGGGCCAATGCCCCACGAGCAGTACTTC. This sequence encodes CASSSGLAGGPMPHEQYF.

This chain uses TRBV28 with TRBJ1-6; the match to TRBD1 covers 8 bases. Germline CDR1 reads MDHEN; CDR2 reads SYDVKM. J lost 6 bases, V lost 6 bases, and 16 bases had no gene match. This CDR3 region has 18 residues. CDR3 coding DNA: TGTGCCAGCAGAAAGGGAAGGGGACAGGCGGTCTTTAATTCACCCCTCCACTTT. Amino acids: CASRKGRGQAVFNSPLHF. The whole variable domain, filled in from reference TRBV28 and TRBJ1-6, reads DVKVTQSSRYLVKRTGEKVFLECVQDMDHENMFWYRQDPGLGLRLIYFSYDVKMKEKGDIPEGYSVSREKKERFSLILESASTNQTSMYLCASRKGRGQAVFNSPLHFGNGTRLTVT.

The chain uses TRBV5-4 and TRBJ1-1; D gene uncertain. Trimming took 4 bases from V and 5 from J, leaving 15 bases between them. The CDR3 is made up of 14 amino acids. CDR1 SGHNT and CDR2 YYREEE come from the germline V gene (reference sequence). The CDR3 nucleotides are TGTGCCAGCAGCGCCACTAGAGGTTTAACTGAAGCTTTCTTT. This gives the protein CASSATRGLTEAFF. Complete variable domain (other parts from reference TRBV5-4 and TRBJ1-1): ETGVTQSPTHLIKTRGQQVTLRCSSQSGHNTVSWYQQALGQGPQFIFQYYREEENGRGNFPPRFSGLQFPNYSSELNVNALELDDSALYLCASSATRGLTEAFFGQGTRLTVV.

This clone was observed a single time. The CDR3 loop is CAIRRSGSPPTDTQYF. For the CDR3, the DNA is TGTGCCATCAGACGTAGCGGGAGCCCGCCAACAGATACGCAGTATTTT. The rearrangement joins TRBV10-3 to TRBJ2-3; the match to TRBD2 covers 9 bases. CDR3 length: 16 residues. The junction had 10 bases not matched to a gene; V was cut back by 6 bases and J by 3 bases. Germline assignment: CDR1 ENHRY and CDR2 SYGVKD.